Shown below are 10 T cell receptor beta chains from a single sample sequenced in a study of Graves' ophthalmopathy and Graves' hyperthyroidism. Scientists amplified the TCR beta CDR3 regions from RNA transcripts. Second-round multiplex PCR followed a first-round RT-PCR using HTBI primers. TCRdb reanalysed the multiplex PCR reads using MiXCR and keeps one entry per CDR3 protein. The data show roughly 420,000 distinct CDR3 sequences, with around a fifth seen just once and 2.5% to 3% held by the top ten. The material sequenced was peripheral blood. The receptors derive from a woman in her late teens or twenties with stable Graves' hyperthyroidism.

This clonotype was recorded at least ten times. The chain joins TRBV2 to TRBJ1-5; D is unclear. Germline CDR1 reads SNHLY; CDR2 reads FYNNEI. V gave up 3 bases and J gave up 7 bases, with 10 bases separating them. The CDR3 loop spans 13 amino acids. The CDR3: CASSEQAGQPQHF. CDR3 nucleotides: TGTGCCAGCAGTGAGCAGGCGGGACAGCCCCAGCATTTT.

The chain combines TRBV12-3 or TRBV12-4 with TRBJ1-1, with D perhaps matching TRBD1 (6 bases). The CDR3 is 16 residues long. V was clipped by 6 bases and J by 4 bases, with 21 bases between them. Written as DNA, the CDR3 is TGTGCCAGCAGCTTGGGGGGGCGCCAATATGGCACTGAAGCTTTCTTT. Protein product: CASSLGGRQYGTEAFF.

There are many counts of this clonotype. This chain's CDR3 is CSASPLQRLYEQYF. For the CDR3, the DNA is TGCAGTGCTAGCCCCCTCCAGAGACTCTACGAGCAGTACTTC. The gene calls are TRBV20-1 and TRBJ2-7; D is unclear. V shed 3 bases and J shed 3 bases, with 15 bases lying between them. The CDR3 is 14 amino acids. Germline-derived CDR1 and CDR2 are DFQATT and SNEGSKA (reference sequence).

The chain uses TRBV12-3 or TRBV12-4 and TRBJ2-7, with 7 bases aligning to TRBD1. CDR3 length: 16 amino acids. With V trimmed by 2 bases and J by 3 bases, 10 bases remained unmatched. CDR3 sequence: CASSLKGASRDYEQYF. The CDR3 region has the DNA TGTGCCAGCAGTTTAAAGGGGGCTAGCCGCGACTACGAGCAGTACTTC.

This clonotype has just a few counts. A clone one base away is much larger, so this may be a read error. The rearrangement joins TRBV20-1 to TRBJ2-2; 7 bases match TRBD2. This CDR3 has 15 residues. CDR1 DFQATT and CDR2 SNEGSKA come from the germline V gene (reference sequence). The CDR3 DNA is TGCAGTGCTAGGCCCGGGAGGCTGAACACCGGGGAGCTGTGTTTT. Its translation is CSARPGRLNTGELCF.

The table lists this clonotype with many counts. The V gene is TRBV6-1, the J gene TRBJ1-3, with D unclear. Trimming left V 3 bases short and J 2 bases short, with 8 bases between. This CDR3 has 14 amino acids. Germline assignment: CDR1 MNHNS and CDR2 SASEGT. CDR3 sequence: CASSDTWAGNTIYF. CDR3 bases: TGTGCCAGCAGTGATACCTGGGCTGGAAACACCATATATTTT.

The rearrangement links TRBV20-1 to TRBJ1-3; TRBD1 agrees at 10 bases. The CDR3 is 15 residues long. The V segment lost 5 bases and the J segment 2 bases; nucleotides outside the gene matches: 6. CDR1 is DFQATT and CDR2 is SNEGSKA in the germline V gene (reference sequence). CDR3 loop: CSADPDRGPGNTIYF. The CDR3 DNA reads TGCAGTGCTGACCCCGACAGGGGGCCTGGAAACACCATATATTTT.

In its sample, this clonotype was seen many times. The chain combines TRBV20-1 with TRBJ2-5, with a weak D call TRBD2 (6 bases). Trimming shortened V by 3 bases and J by 2 bases, and 13 bases separated the two germline ends. CDR1 is DFQATT and CDR2 is SNEGSKA in the germline V gene (reference sequence). The CDR3 contains 14 residues. CDR3 in amino acids: CSARGPGGQETQYF. Here the CDR3 DNA reads TGCAGTGCTAGGGGGCCCGGGGGTCAAGAGACCCAGTACTTC.

This clonotype has a count of ten or more. V gene TRBV27 combines with J gene TRBJ2-4, with D perhaps TRBD2 (6 bases). Germline CDR1 reads MNHEY; CDR2 reads SMNVEV (reference sequence). Trimming removed 5 bases from V and 7 bases from J, with 21 bases in between. The CDR3 covers 16 residues. The CDR3 sequence is CASSPSGASGVNIQYF. Here the CDR3 DNA reads TGTGCCAGCAGTCCGTCGGGAGCCTCTGGGGTTAACATTCAGTACTTC.

The rearrangement uses TRBV7-1 and TRBJ2-7, with D perhaps matching TRBD2 (9 bases). TRBV7-1 is recorded as an ORF, its role being uncertain. The CDR3 loop spans 20 amino acids. Deletions cut 3 bases from V and 0 bases from J, with 27 bases between. The CDR3, as DNA: TGTGCCAGCAGCTCCGGACAGGGATTAAAGGGACTAGCTCTCTCCTACGAGCAGTACTTC. This codes for CASSSGQGLKGLALSYEQYF.